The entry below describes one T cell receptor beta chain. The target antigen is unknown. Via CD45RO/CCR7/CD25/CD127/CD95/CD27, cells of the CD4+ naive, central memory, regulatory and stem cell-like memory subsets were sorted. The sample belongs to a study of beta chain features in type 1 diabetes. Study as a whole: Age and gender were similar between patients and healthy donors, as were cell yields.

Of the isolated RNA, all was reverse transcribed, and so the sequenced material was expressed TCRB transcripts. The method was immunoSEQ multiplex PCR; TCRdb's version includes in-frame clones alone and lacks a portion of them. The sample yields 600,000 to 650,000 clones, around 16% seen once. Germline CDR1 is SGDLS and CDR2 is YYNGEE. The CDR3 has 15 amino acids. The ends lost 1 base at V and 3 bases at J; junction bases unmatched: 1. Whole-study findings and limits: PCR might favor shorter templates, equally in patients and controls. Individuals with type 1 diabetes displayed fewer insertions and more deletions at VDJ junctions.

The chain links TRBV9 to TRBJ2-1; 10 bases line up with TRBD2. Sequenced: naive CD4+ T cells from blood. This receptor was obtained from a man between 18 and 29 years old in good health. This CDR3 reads CASSVSSGGYNEQFF. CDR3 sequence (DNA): TGTGCCAGCAGCGTATCTAGCGGGGGCTACAATGAGCAGTTCTTC.